The 11 T cell receptor beta chains listed next were all sequenced from one sample in a study of blood T cell repertoires in COVID-19. Profiling relied on immunoSEQ multiplex PCR, and the TCRdb table lists in-frame clones only, not all of them. The table lists 25,000 to 35,000 clones, about 90% of them singletons. Sequenced input: peripheral blood. The source is a man aged 55 to 70 with active COVID-19.

In this sample, this clone turned up once. The chain couples TRBV5-5 to TRBJ1-5; 8 bases match TRBD1. Trimming cost V 0 bases and J 7 bases; bases outside gene matches: 6. Germline CDR1 and CDR2: SGHKS and YYEKEE (reference sequence). The CDR3 covers 15 residues. Here the CDR3 reads CASSLGQGPRQPQHF. CDR3 nucleotides: TGTGCCAGCAGCTTGGGACAGGGGCCTCGACAGCCCCAGCATTTT.

The chain recombines TRBV6-5 with TRBJ2-3; TRBD1 might be the D (6 bases). This CDR3 spans 14 amino acids. From germline, CDR1 is MNHEY and CDR2 SVGAGI. V was shortened by 6 bases and J by 4 bases, with 14 bases between the two germline ends. CDR3 residues: CASSVNREADTQYF. As DNA, the CDR3 is TGTGCCAGCAGCGTCAACAGGGAAGCAGATACGCAGTATTTT.

In DNA, the CDR3 is TGTGCCAGCAGGAAACAACAGGGAACTGGGGCCAACGTCCTGACTTTC. It encodes CASRKQQGTGANVLTF. V is TRBV5-5 and J is TRBJ2-6; a weak D match, TRBD1 (6 bases). With 5 bases removed from V and 2 bases from J, the gap between germline ends came to 14 bases. Germline V gene sequence: CDR1 SGHKS, CDR2 YYEKEE (reference sequence). The CDR3 covers 16 residues.

The V and J genes are TRBV14 and TRBJ1-2, with 7 bases fitting TRBD1. The CDR3 has 14 residues. Germline V gene data show CDR1 as SGHDN and CDR2 as FVKESK. The ends lost 0 bases at V and 8 bases at J; junction bases unmatched: 6. The CDR3 DNA follows: TGTGCCAGCAGCCAAGATTGGGACAGCAGCGGCTACACCTTC. Translation: CASSQDWDSSGYTF.

V and J are TRBV28 and TRBJ1-6, with TRBD1 matching over 7 bases. Germline values: CDR1 MDHEN, CDR2 SYDVKM. J lost 6 bases, V lost 10 bases, and 3 bases had no gene match. This CDR3 has 12 residues. The DNA for the CDR3 is TGTGCCACTCGGGACAGTAATTCACCCCTCCACTTT. Its protein is CATRDSNSPLHF.

This clone has a single count. The chain carries TRBV5-6 and TRBJ1-5; 9 bases are shared with TRBD1. CDR1 and CDR2 (germline): SGHDT, YYEEEE. V was clipped by 0 bases and J by 5 bases; unmatched bases: 3. CDR3 length equals 15 residues. CDR3 bases: TGTGCCAGCAGCTTGGCCGGGACAGGGCATCAGCCCCAGCATTTT. Translated, it gives CASSLAGTGHQPQHF.

The chain combines TRBV5-6 with TRBJ2-7; TRBD1 is a possible D gene (6 bases). CDR1 SGHDT and CDR2 YYEEEE come from the germline V gene. The germline V and J ends were trimmed by 0 bases and 2 bases, with 15 bases remaining between them. The CDR3 length is 16 residues. This CDR3 is CASSLVGTQGTYEQYF. The CDR3 nucleotides read TGTGCCAGCAGCTTGGTGGGGACACAGGGAACCTACGAGCAGTACTTC.

This clone came up once. This chain uses TRBV7-8 with TRBJ2-7; TRBD1 aligns across 9 bases. CDR3 size: 15 residues. The germline CDR1 and CDR2 sequences are SGHVS and FQNEAQ. Trimming cost V 5 bases and J 2 bases; bases outside gene matches: 7. In DNA, the CDR3 is TGTGCCAGCAGCCCGCGGACAGGGGACACCTACGAGCAGTACTTC. It translates to CASSPRTGDTYEQYF.

This rearrangement joins TRBV18 to TRBJ2-2, with 8 bases aligning to TRBD1. The CDR3 is 13 amino acids. Germline V gene sequence: CDR1 KGHSH, CDR2 LQKENI. V shed 4 bases, J shed 13 bases, and the junction held 8 bases outside the gene matches. The CDR3 nucleotides are TGTGCCAGCTCACAAGGGACAGGAGCGGGGCTGTTTTTT. It translates to CASSQGTGAGLFF.

This sequence joins TRBV11-2 and TRBJ1-6; no reliable D call. The CDR3 runs 14 residues. The germline V gene has CDR1 SGHAT and CDR2 FQNNGV. Between the trimmed V and J ends, which lost 5 bases and 2 bases, there was a span of 7 bases. CDR3 in amino acids: CASSPITYNSPLHF. CDR3 DNA: TGTGCCAGCAGCCCAATCACCTATAATTCACCCCTCCACTTT.

The chain recombines TRBV19 with TRBJ1-1, with a possible D match to TRBD1 (6 bases). V lost 3 bases, J lost 0 bases, and 14 bases lay in between. The CDR3 length is 16 residues. Germline V gene lookup returns CDR1 LNHDA and CDR2 SQIVND (reference sequence). Written as DNA, the CDR3 is TGTGCCAGTAGTATGAACCCGGGACATATGAACACTGAAGCTTTCTTT. Translating gives CASSMNPGHMNTEAFF.